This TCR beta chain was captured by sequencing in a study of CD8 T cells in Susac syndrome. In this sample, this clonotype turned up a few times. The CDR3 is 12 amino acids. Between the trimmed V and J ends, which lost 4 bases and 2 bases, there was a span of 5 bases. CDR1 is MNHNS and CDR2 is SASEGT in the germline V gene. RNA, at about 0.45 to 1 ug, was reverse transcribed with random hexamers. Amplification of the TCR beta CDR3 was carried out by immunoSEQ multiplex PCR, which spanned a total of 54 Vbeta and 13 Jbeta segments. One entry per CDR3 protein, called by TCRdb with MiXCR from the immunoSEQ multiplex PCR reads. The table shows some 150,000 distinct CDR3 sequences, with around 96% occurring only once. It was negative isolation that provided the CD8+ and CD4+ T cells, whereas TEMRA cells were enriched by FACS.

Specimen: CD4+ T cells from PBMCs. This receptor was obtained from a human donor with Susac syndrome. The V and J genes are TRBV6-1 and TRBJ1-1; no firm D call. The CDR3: CASSVGNTEAFF. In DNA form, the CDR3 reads TGTGCCAGCAGTGTCGGAAACACTGAAGCTTTCTTT.